This TCR beta chain is drawn from a study of T cells in Graves' hyperthyroidism and ophthalmopathy. Trimming shortened V by 6 bases and J by 2 bases, and 10 bases separated the two germline ends. Germline V gene data show CDR1 as MDHEN and CDR2 as SYDVKM. The CDR3 totals 14 residues. A remark on this clonotype: Its specificity is not known.

TCR beta CDR3 regions were amplified from RNA. With the HTBI primer set, the TCR CDR3 went through a first round of RT-PCR. TCRdb re-derived calls from the multiplex PCR reads in MiXCR, one entry per CDR3 protein. The sample records some 270,000 distinct CDR3 sequences, approximately 25% being singletons. Study-level results: Ophthalmopathy, which appeared later, was predicted by the model a median around 6 months before onset. Appearing also in blood were most of the thyroid clonotypes expanded above 0.001.

Clinical symptoms, serum thyroxine and TRAb, thyroid ultrasound and orbital computed tomography were used for the diagnoses. The clonotype was recovered from a woman aged 40 to 50 with Graves' ophthalmopathy. The sequenced sample was blood. The chain joins TRBV28 to TRBJ2-2, with D uncertain. For the CDR3, the DNA is TGTGCCAGCAGGCCAGATTTAAACACCGGGGAGCTGTTTTTT. Translated, it gives CASRPDLNTGELFF.